Detailed here is one T cell receptor (beta chain). In the study's own analysis: Quantification of nucleated cells was approximated via reference gene primer amplification. The method was immunoSEQ multiplex PCR; TCRdb's version includes in-frame clones alone and lacks a portion of them. V, J and clone size derive from that table, while D and trimming were established from the DNA sequence. The repertoire has 160,000 or so clones, about 85% of them found once; the top ten carry roughly 1%. Germline CDR1 MNHGY, CDR2 SAAAGT. This CDR3 has 12 residues. V was clipped by 6 bases and J by 7 bases, with 10 bases between them. The source of the sample is a study of blood T cell repertoires in COVID-19. In the study overall: Researchers got acute and convalescent COVID-19 samples from the United States, Italy and Spain. Sources were T cells, B-cell-depleted T cells, or PBMCs; the material itself was cDNA or gDNA.

This chain connects TRBV6-8 to TRBJ2-1, with TRBD1 as a possible D gene (6 bases). The receptor comes from a man aged 35-49 years with acute or convalescent COVID-19. Specimen: peripheral blood. CDR3 sequence: CASSRGRNEQFF. As DNA, the CDR3 is TGTGCCAGCAGCAGGGGAAGGAATGAGCAGTTCTTC.